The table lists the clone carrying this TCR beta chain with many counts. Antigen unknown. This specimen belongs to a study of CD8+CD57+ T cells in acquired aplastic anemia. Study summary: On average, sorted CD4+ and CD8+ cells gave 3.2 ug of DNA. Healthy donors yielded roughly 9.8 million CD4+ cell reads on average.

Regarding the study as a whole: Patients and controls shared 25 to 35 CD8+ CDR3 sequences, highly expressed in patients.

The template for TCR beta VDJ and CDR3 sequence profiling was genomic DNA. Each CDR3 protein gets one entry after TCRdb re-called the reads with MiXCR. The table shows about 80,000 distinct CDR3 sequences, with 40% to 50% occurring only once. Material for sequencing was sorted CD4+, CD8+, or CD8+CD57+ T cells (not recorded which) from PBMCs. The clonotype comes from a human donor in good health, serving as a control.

The CDR3 sequence: CASTRLAARQDTQYF. CDR3 bases: TGTGCCAGCACCCGACTAGCGGCCCGGCAGGATACGCAGTATTTT. The rearrangement joins TRBV2 to TRBJ2-3, with 9 bases fitting TRBD2. Germline V gene lookup returns CDR1 SNHLY and CDR2 FYNNEI. CDR3 size: 15 residues. The J segment lost 6 bases and the V segment lost 7 bases, leaving 11 bases of the junction unmatched.